These 15 T cell receptor beta chains were all obtained from the same sample, sequenced in a study of blood T cell repertoires in COVID-19. The table came from immunoSEQ multiplex PCR; TCRdb's copy has only in-frame clones and leaves some out. The sample holds 110,000 or so clones, over 65% seen once. Sequencing was done on a sample of peripheral blood. Receptor source: a man aged 55 to 70 with acute or convalescent COVID-19.

The rearrangement uses TRBV5-1 and TRBJ2-3; 13 bases map to TRBD2. This CDR3 is 15 amino acids long. Germline V gene data show CDR1 as SGHRS and CDR2 as YFSETQ. The V and J ends lost 3 bases and 6 bases, in that order; junction bases with no gene match: 4. In nucleotides, the CDR3 is TGCGCCAGCAGCTCTCGGACTAGCGGGAGCGATACGCAGTATTTT. Encoded protein: CASSSRTSGSDTQYF.

The gene calls are TRBV7-6 and TRBJ2-5; D might be TRBD1 (6 bases). This CDR3 comprises 13 residues. Germline V lookup: CDR1 SGHVS, CDR2 FNYEAQ. The germline V and J ends were trimmed by 2 bases and 7 bases, with 11 bases remaining between them. The CDR3 DNA is TGTGCCAGCAGCTTACAGGGGCACGGGACCCAGTACTTC. Protein: CASSLQGHGTQYF.

The V call is TRBV9, the J call TRBJ1-1, with TRBD1 as a possible D gene (5 bases). CDR3 size: 14 residues. The V gene's germline CDR1 is SGDLS and CDR2 YYNGEE. Deletions cut 4 bases from V and 0 bases from J, with 10 bases between. The CDR3, as DNA: TGTGCCAGCAGCCTTCAGGGTGTGAACACTGAAGCTTTCTTT. This encodes CASSLQGVNTEAFF.

The genes are TRBV19 and TRBJ1-4; tentative D call: TRBD1 (5 bases). V lost 5 bases, J lost 0 bases, and 22 bases lay in between. CDR1 LNHDA and CDR2 SQIVND come from the germline V gene (reference sequence). The CDR3 runs 19 residues. Written as DNA, the CDR3 is TGTGCCAGTAGTCGATCCGGACACTCCCAATTCACAACTAATGAAAAACTGTTTTTT. Its protein is CASSRSGHSQFTTNEKLFF.

The V gene is TRBV20-1, the J gene TRBJ1-1; maybe TRBD1 (5 bases). Trimming took off 6 bases at V and 4 bases at J, with 9 bases between the two ends. Germline values: CDR1 DFQATT, CDR2 SNEGSKA (reference sequence). This CDR3 comprises 11 residues. CDR3 nucleotide sequence: TGCAGTGCGGACACAATCACTGAAGCTTTCTTT. As protein: CSADTITEAFF.

The chain carries TRBV6-5 and TRBJ1-1; maybe TRBD1 (6 bases). The CDR3 has 15 residues. Germline CDR1 and CDR2: MNHEY and SVGAGI. Trimming removed 0 bases from V and 5 bases from J, with 13 bases in between. The CDR3 DNA follows: TGTGCCAGCAGTTACTCGCCAGGGGTGGGGACTGAAGCTTTCTTT. Encoded protein: CASSYSPGVGTEAFF.

The rearrangement joins TRBV29-1 to TRBJ2-5, with D tentatively TRBD2 (5 bases). CDR1 is SQVTM and CDR2 is ANQGSEA in the germline V gene. The ends were cut back, 0 bases at V and 5 bases at J, with 25 bases in the middle. CDR3 size: 18 residues. The chain's CDR3 is CSVEDRRTAQTLKETQYF. CDR3 in DNA: TGCAGCGTTGAAGATAGGAGGACCGCACAGACGCTGAAGGAGACCCAGTACTTC. Using reference TRBV29-1 and TRBJ2-5 for the parts outside the CDR3, the full variable domain is SAVISQKPSRDICQRGTSLTIQCQVDSQVTMMFWYRQQPGQSLTLIATANQGSEATYESGFVIDKFPISRPNLTFSTLTVSNMSPEDSSIYLCSVEDRRTAQTLKETQYFGPGTRLLVL.

This clone was found a few times. The J gene is TRBJ2-3, the V gene TRBV18; 9 nucleotides align to TRBD2. CDR3 length: 16 amino acids. Trimming cost V 2 bases and J 0 bases; bases outside gene matches: 3. Germline CDR1 reads KGHSH; CDR2 reads LQKENI. The chain's CDR3 is CASSPMTSGSTDTQYF. As DNA, the CDR3 is TGTGCCAGCTCACCAATGACTAGCGGTAGCACAGATACGCAGTATTTT. Full variable domain (remainder filled in from reference TRBV18 and TRBJ2-3): NAGVMQNPRHLVRRRGQEARLRCSPMKGHSHVYWYRQLPEEGLKFMVYLQKENIIDESGMPKERFSAEFPKEGPSILRIQQVVRGDSAAYFCASSPMTSGSTDTQYFGPGTRLTVL.

The rearrangement uses TRBV2 and TRBJ1-5, with 7 bases identical to TRBD1. The length of the CDR3 is 14 residues. V trimming: 7 bases; J trimming: 2 bases; junction bases outside the gene matches: 5. Germline CDR1 SNHLY, CDR2 FYNNEI. CDR3 in amino acids: CASKDRSRNQPQHF. The CDR3, as DNA: TGTGCCAGCAAGGACAGGAGCCGCAATCAGCCCCAGCATTTT.

J is TRBJ2-5 and V is TRBV7-3, with D possibly matching TRBD2 (6 bases). Germline V gene data show CDR1 as SGHTA and CDR2 as FQGTGA. The length of the CDR3 is 13 residues. Trimming left V 2 bases short and J 7 bases short, with 11 bases between. CDR3 region: CASSLDLGRTQYF. CDR3 DNA: TGTGCCAGCAGCTTAGACCTCGGGAGGACCCAGTACTTC.

The rearrangement joins TRBV5-8 to TRBJ2-3, with 13 bases lining up with TRBD2. Germline V gives CDR1 SGHTS, CDR2 YDEGEE. CDR3 size: 16 residues. V gave up 4 bases and J gave up 2 bases; unmatched junction bases: 4. DNA for the CDR3: TGTGCCAGCAGCATCGGACTAGCGGGGGACACAGATACGCAGTATTTT. This codes for CASSIGLAGDTDTQYF.

The chain links TRBV5-1 to TRBJ2-7; 10 bases agree with TRBD1. J lost 7 bases, V lost 4 bases, and 11 bases had no gene match. The length of the CDR3 is 15 residues. CDR1 SGHRS and CDR2 YFSETQ come from the germline V gene. CDR3 protein: CASSPPGQGMREQYF. Here the CDR3 DNA reads TGCGCCAGCAGCCCGCCGGGACAGGGGATGAGGGAGCAGTACTTC.

The rearrangement links TRBV2 to TRBJ2-7; TRBD1 matches at 7 bases. Trimming cost V 4 bases and J 0 bases; bases outside gene matches: 6. The CDR3 is 15 amino acids. Per germline, CDR1 SNHLY and CDR2 FYNNEI. Written as DNA, the CDR3 is TGTGCCAGCAGTGTAGACAGGGCTATCTCCTACGAGCAGTACTTC. Translating gives CASSVDRAISYEQYF. The full variable domain, with the rest looked up from reference TRBV2 and TRBJ2-7, is EPEVTQTPSHQVTQMGQEVILRCVPISNHLYFYWYRQILGQKVEFLVSFYNNEISEKSEIFDDQFSVERPDGSNFTLKIRSTKLEDSAMYFCASSVDRAISYEQYFGPGTRLTVT.

This chain uses TRBV19 with TRBJ2-5; 10 bases align to TRBD2. The CDR3 extends over 14 amino acids. Germline CDR1 reads LNHDA; CDR2 reads SQIVND (reference sequence). Trimming removed 7 bases from V and 1 base from J; junction bases left unmatched: 3. The CDR3 coding sequence is TGTGCCAGTACCAGCGGGAGGGCCCAAGAGACCCAGTACTTC. It translates to CASTSGRAQETQYF. The variable domain in full, with the rest retrieved from reference TRBV19 and TRBJ2-5, is DGGITQSPKYLFRKEGQNVTLSCEQNLNHDAMYWYRQDPGQGLRLIYYSQIVNDFQKGDIAEGYSVSREKKESFPLTVTSAQKNPTAFYLCASTSGRAQETQYFGPGTRLLVL.

The chain carries TRBV5-1 and TRBJ1-2; TRBD1 is a possible D gene (6 bases). The CDR3 runs to 15 residues. The germline gives CDR1 SGHRS, CDR2 YFSETQ. Trimming pared 0 bases from V and 7 bases from J, leaving 16 bases between. The CDR3 coding sequence is TGCGCCAGCAGCTTGGGGGGGCCTGGCTACAGTGGCTACACCTTC. Residues: CASSLGGPGYSGYTF.